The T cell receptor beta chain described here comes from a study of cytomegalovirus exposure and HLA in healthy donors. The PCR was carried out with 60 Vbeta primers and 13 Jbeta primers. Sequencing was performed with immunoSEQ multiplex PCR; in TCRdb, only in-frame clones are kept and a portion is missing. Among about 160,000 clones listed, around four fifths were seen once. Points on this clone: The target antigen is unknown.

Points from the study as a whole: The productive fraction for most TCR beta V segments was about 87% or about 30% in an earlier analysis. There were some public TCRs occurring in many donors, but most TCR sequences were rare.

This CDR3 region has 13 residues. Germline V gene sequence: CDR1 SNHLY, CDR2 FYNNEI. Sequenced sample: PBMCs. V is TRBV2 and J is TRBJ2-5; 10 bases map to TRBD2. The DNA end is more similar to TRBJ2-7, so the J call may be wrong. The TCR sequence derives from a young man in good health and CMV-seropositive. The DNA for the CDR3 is TGTGCCTACAGCTCTAGCGGGAGCTACGAGCAGTACTTC. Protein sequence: CAYSSSGSYEQYF.